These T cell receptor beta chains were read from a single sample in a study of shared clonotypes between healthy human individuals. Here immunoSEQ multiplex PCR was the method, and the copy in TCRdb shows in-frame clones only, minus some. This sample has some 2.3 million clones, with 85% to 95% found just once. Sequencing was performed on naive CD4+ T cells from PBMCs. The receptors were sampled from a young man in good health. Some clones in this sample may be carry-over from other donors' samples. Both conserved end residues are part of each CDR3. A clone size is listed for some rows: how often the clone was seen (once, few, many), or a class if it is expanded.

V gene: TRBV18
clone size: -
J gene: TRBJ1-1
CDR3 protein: CASSPFNQGQGRNTEAFF

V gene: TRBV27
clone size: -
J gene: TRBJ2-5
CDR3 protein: CASSLAYGETQYF

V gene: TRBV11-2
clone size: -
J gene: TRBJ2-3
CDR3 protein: CASSRLGLTDTQYF

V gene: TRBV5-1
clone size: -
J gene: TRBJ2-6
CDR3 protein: CATRRLAGFSGANVLTF

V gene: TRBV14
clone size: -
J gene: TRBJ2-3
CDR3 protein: CASSQDLTDTQYF

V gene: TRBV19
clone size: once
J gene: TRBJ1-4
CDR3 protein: CASNYRPGAHEKLFF

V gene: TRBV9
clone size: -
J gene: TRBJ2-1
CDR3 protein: CASSVAVSEQFF

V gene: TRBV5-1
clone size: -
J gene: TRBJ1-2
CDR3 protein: CASRAGGNGGYTF

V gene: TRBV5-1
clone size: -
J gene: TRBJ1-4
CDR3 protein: CASSLGPNGEKLFF

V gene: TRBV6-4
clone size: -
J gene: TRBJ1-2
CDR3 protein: CASLWTAHEGYGYTF

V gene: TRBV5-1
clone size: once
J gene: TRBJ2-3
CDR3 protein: CASSLGDRDAPEYF

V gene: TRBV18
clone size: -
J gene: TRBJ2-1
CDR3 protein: CASSPPVGSGTYNEQFF

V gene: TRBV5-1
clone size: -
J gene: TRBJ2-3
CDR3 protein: CASSLADSTDTQYF

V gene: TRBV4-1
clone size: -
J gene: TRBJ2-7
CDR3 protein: CASSPGLARGGGREQYF

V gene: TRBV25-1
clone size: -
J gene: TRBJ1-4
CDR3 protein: CASRGDNEKLFF

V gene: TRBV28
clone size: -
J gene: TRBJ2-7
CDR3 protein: CASSAPGVRSYEQYF

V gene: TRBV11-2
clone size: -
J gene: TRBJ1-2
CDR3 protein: CASSSVAGVSGYTF

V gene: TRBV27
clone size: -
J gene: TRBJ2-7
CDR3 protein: CASSQRDGGYEQYF

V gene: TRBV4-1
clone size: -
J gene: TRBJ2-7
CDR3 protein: CASSQLWQSYEQYF

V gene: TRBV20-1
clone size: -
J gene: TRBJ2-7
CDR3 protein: CSAISYEQYF

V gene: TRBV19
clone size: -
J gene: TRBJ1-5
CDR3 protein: CASSRGPNQPQHF

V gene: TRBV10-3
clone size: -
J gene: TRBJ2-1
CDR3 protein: CAISRGLAGADEQFF

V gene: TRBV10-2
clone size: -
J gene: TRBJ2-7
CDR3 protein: CASSERGTGIYEQYF

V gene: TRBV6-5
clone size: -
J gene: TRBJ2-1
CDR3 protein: CASSYLPGQGSNEQFF

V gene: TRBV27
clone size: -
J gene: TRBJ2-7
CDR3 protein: CASSFMREAEQYF

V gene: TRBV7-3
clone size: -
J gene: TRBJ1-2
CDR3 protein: CASTRTPGANYGYTF

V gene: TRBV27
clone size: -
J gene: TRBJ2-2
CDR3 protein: CASSLEENTGELFF

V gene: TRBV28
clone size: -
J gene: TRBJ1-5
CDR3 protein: CASSLSMGGAHQPQHF

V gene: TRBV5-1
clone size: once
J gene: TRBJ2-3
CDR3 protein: CASSLESSGITDTQYF

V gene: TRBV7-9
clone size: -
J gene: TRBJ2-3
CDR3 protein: CASSLAHPHTDTQYF

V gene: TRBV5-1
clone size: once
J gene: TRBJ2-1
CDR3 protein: CASSSSLGQSYYNEQFF

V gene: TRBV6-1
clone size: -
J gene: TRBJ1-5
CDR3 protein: CASSGPRGAGNQPQHF

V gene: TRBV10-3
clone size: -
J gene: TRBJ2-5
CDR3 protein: CAIAASGQETQYF

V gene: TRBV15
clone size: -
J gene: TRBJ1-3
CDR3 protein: CATSRRTGASGNTIYF